The next 8 T cell receptor beta chains were all read from a single sample in a study of blood T cells in healthy people across ages. Sample-barcoded 5' priming and a J-beta primer mix drove a second PCR of roughly 6 to 12 cycles. TCRdb called the 5' RACE reads again in MiXCR, with one record for every CDR3 protein. The table lists more than 900,000 distinct CDR3 sequences, under 30% of them singletons, with about 0.69% in the top ten. This sample also belongs to another study, concerning T cells of mothers and their children.

Input material: blood. Source of these receptors: a girl aged 2-15 years in good health.

The chain employs TRBV20-1 and TRBJ1-6, with 9 bases fitting TRBD1. Germline lookup yields CDR1 DFQATT and CDR2 SNEGSKA (reference sequence). The CDR3 is made up of 16 amino acids. Germline trimming cut 5 bases from V and 6 bases from J; bases unmatched to any gene: 11. The CDR3 sequence is CSASTGGSEGNSPLHF. The CDR3 DNA reads TGCAGTGCTTCCACAGGGGGCTCAGAGGGTAATTCACCCCTCCACTTT.

This clonotype was picked up a small number of times. V and J are TRBV5-1 and TRBJ1-4, with D uncertain. The V end was cut by 4 bases, the J end by 0 bases, with 16 bases between. Germline V gives CDR1 SGHRS, CDR2 YFSETQ. This CDR3 has 17 amino acids. The CDR3 DNA is TGCGCCAGCAGCCCCTCATCCGTTAGAACAACTAATGAAAAACTGTTTTTT. The encoded protein is CASSPSSVRTTNEKLFF.

In this sample, this clonotype turned up a few times. The junction shows a germline mismatch at one end, possibly a read error. This chain uses TRBV4-3 with TRBJ2-3; 7 positions match TRBD1. The germline V gene has CDR1 LGHNA and CDR2 YSLEER. The CDR3 consists of 16 residues. The CDR3 DNA reads as TGCGCCAGCAACCAAGATTTTCGAGGGGGCCCAGATACGCAGTATTTT. This translates into CASNQDFRGGPDTQYF.

This chain uses TRBV6-2 or TRBV6-3 with TRBJ1-5; D might be TRBD1 (6 bases). This CDR3 region has 15 residues. Germline assignment: CDR1 MNHEY and CDR2 SVGEGT. V was shortened by 8 bases and J by 1 base, with 15 bases between the two germline ends. In DNA, the CDR3 is TGTGCCAGCCACACGGCCGGGGGCAGCAATCAGCCCCAGCATTTT. It is translated as CASHTAGGSNQPQHF.

CDR3 in amino acids: CASTYDTPSYEQYF. CDR3 nucleotide sequence: TGCGCCAGCACCTATGACACCCCCTCCTACGAGCAGTACTTC. The chain carries TRBV5-1 and TRBJ2-7, with D hard to call. Germline V gives CDR1 SGHRS, CDR2 YFSETQ. CDR3 length: 14 residues. Trimming stripped 6 bases from V and 0 bases from J, with 13 bases between.

The table lists this clonotype with a few counts. This chain uses TRBV7-9 with TRBJ1-3; 8 positions match TRBD1. J gave up 3 bases and V 6 bases, and 7 bases lay outside the gene matches. The length of the CDR3 is 15 residues. The germline CDR1 and CDR2 sequences are SEHNR and FQNEAQ (reference sequence). CDR3 region: CASRARQGNGNTIYF. CDR3 nucleotides: TGTGCCAGCAGGGCCCGACAGGGGAATGGAAACACCATATATTTT.

In its sample, this clonotype was seen a few times. V and J are TRBV14 and TRBJ2-3; D is ambiguous. V lost 4 bases and J lost 6, with 14 bases in between. Germline loops: CDR1 SGHDN, CDR2 FVKESK. CDR3 length: 14 amino acids. Written as DNA, the CDR3 is TGTGCCAGCAGCCCCTCGCAAATTACGGATACGCAGTATTTT. Translated: CASSPSQITDTQYF.

This clonotype occurred a few times. The chain joins TRBV27 to TRBJ2-5, with a possible D match to TRBD2 (6 bases). The V end lost 5 bases, the J end lost 9 bases, and 10 bases lay between the germline ends. The CDR3 has 11 residues. Germline-derived CDR1 and CDR2 are MNHEY and SMNVEV (reference sequence). The CDR3 sequence: CASSPGGAQYF. CDR3 in DNA: TGTGCCAGCAGTCCGGGCGGGGCCCAGTACTTC.